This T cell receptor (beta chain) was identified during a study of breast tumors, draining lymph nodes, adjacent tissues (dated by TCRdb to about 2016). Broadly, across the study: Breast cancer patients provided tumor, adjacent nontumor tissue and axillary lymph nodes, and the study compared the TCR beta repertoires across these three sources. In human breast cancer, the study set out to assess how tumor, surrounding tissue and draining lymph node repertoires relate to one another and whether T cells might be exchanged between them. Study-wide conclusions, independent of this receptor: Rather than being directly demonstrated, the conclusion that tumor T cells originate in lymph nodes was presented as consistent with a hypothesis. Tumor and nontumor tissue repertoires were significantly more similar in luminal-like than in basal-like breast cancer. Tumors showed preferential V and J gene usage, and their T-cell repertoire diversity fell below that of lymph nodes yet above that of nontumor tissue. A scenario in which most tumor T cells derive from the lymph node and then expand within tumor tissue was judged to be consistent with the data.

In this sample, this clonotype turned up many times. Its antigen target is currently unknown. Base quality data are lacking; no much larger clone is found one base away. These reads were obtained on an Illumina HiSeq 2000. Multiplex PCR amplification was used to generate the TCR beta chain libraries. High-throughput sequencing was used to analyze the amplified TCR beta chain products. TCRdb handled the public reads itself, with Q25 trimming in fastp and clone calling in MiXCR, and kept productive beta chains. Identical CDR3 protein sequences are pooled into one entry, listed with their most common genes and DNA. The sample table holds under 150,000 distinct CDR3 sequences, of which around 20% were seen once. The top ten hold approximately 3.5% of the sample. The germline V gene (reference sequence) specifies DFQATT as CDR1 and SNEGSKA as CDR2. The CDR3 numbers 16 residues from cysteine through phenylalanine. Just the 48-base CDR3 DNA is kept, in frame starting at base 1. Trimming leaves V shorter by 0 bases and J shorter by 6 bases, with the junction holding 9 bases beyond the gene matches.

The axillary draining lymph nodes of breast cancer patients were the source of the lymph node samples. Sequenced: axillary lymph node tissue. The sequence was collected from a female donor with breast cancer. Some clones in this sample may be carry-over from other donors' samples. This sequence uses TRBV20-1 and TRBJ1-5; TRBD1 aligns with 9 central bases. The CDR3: CSARDPGQGYSQPQHF. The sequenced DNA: TGCAGTGCTAGAGATCCAGGACAGGGGTACAGTCAGCCCCAGCATTTT.